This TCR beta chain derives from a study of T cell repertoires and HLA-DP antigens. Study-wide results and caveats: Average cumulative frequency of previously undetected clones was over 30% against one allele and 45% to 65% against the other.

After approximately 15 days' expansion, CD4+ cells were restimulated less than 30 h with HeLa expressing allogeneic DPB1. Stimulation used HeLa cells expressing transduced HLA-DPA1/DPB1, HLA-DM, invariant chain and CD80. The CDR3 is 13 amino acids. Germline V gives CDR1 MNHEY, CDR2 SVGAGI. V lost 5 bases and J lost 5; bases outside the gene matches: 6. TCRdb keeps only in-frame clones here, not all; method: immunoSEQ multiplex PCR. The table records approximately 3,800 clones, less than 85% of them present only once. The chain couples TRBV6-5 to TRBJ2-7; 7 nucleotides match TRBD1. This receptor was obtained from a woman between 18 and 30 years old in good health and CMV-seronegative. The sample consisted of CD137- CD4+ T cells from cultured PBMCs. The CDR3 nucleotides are TGTGCCAGCAGTCAGACAGGGATCCACGAGCAGTACTTC. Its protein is CASSQTGIHEQYF.